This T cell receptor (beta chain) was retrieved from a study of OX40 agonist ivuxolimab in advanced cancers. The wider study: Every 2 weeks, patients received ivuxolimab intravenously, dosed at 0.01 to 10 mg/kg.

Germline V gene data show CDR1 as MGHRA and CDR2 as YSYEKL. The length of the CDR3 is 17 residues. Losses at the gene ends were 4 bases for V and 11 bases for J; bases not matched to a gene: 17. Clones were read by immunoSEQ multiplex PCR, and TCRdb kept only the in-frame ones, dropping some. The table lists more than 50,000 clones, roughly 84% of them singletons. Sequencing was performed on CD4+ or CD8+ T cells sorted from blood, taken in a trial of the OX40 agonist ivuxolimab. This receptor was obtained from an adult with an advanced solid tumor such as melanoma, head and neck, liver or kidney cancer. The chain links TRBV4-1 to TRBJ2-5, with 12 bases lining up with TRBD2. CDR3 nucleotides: TGCGCCAGCAGCCCCATTCTTTCTAGCGGGAGGGCGCGGGAGCAGTACTTC. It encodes CASSPILSSGRAREQYF.